The rows below give T cell receptor beta chains drawn from one sample of a study of T cell responses to AZD1222 COVID-19 vaccine. Sequenced by immunoSEQ multiplex PCR; TCRdb stores in-frame clones only, minus some. Among 250,000 to 300,000 clones listed, 90% to 95% were seen once. The specimen was peripheral blood, collected 28 days after the second AZD1222 dose. The origin of the receptors is an adult who received the AZD1222 COVID-19 vaccine. The CDR3 runs from the conserved cysteine through the conserved F or W. Size is omitted from some rows. Given values are once, few, many or a class for expanded clones.

clone_size,j_call,v_call,cdr3_aa
NA,TRBJ1-2,TRBV4-3,CASSQDQGSYGYTF
NA,TRBJ2-1,TRBV7-3,CASSFRGTDNEQFF
NA,TRBJ1-1,TRBV6-5,CASSYSGTGYTEAFF
NA,TRBJ1-2,TRBV15,CATSRDPSTGTGYTF
NA,TRBJ1-3,TRBV2,CASSAQAISGNTIYF
NA,TRBJ1-2,TRBV28,CASSFSQGGYTF
once,TRBJ1-3,TRBV11-2,CASSLGDPGSGNTIYF
once,TRBJ1-2,TRBV3-1/TRBV3-2,CASSQGHPREYGYTF
once,TRBJ1-6,TRBV5-1,CASSLSGQTSPLHF
NA,TRBJ1-2,TRBV6-5,CASRPVGTANYGYTF
NA,TRBJ1-6,TRBV6-5,CASNPGIPFNSPLHF
NA,TRBJ1-5,TRBV2,CASSGVRGGVSNQPQHF
NA,TRBJ2-7,TRBV30,CAWSVEGTVTYEQYF
once,TRBJ2-4,TRBV9,CASSVRGLWPAKNIQYF
NA,TRBJ1-1,TRBV11-3,CASSIGGLNTEAFF
NA,TRBJ2-3,TRBV5-1,CASSLNRATDTQYF
NA,TRBJ2-5,TRBV18,CASSPGTSGGMYQETQYF
few,TRBJ2-7,TRBV7-9,CASSLEGPSEQYF
NA,TRBJ2-7,TRBV6-5,CASRTGSSYEQYF
once,TRBJ2-1,TRBV7-9,CASSLTGNSEQFF
NA,TRBJ1-1,TRBV13,CASSRRVEAFF
NA,TRBJ2-7,TRBV11-1,CASTQRATYEQYF
NA,TRBJ1-2,TRBV7-9,CAGTGVDYGYTF
NA,TRBJ2-7,TRBV4-1,CASSQDRGPLLDF
NA,TRBJ1-4,TRBV2,CASSRDRAAEKLFF
few,TRBJ2-7,TRBV6-1,CASSEAGGSRPYEQYF
NA,TRBJ1-1,TRBV29-1,CSARDPFALTEAFF
NA,TRBJ2-1,TRBV19,CASSKGALAGGRYNEQFF
NA,TRBJ2-5,TRBV5-1,CASSGGQEETQYF
NA,TRBJ2-7,TRBV10-3,CAISETGQGGYEQYF
NA,TRBJ2-5,TRBV5-1,CASSNSVGETQYF
NA,TRBJ1-2,TRBV12-3/TRBV12-4,CASSQRGYGYTF